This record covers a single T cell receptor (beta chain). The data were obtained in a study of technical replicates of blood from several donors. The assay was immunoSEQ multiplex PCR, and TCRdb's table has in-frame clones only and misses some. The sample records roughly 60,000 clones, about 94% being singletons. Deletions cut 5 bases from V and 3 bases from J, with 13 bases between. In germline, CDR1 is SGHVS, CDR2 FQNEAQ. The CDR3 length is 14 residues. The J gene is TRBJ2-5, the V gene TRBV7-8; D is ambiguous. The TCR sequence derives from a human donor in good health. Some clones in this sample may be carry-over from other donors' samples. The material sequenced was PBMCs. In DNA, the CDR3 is TGTGCCAGCAGCCCCTCCGGAACAGAAGAGACCCAGTACTTC. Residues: CASSPSGTEETQYF.